The 4 T cell receptor beta chains given below trace back to one sample, sequenced in a study of human thymus T cells. Thymus tissue was removed during corrective cardiac surgery. The table came from immunoSEQ multiplex PCR; TCRdb's copy has only in-frame clones and leaves some out. The sample holds tens of thousands of clones; roughly 96% are singletons and the top ten take 0.034%. The sample taken for sequencing was thymus tissue. The receptors were sampled from a girl under three years old with a congenital heart defect but otherwise immunologically healthy.

The chain recombines TRBV28 with TRBJ1-5, with no clear D. The V gene's germline CDR1 is MDHEN and CDR2 SYDVKM. The length of the CDR3 is 9 residues. The DNA of the CDR3 is TGTGGACCGGATGAGCCCCAGCATTTT. Translated: CGPDEPQHF.

V usage is TRBV4-3 and J usage is TRBJ1-2; 7 bases are a match to TRBD1. Trimming took 1 base from V and 2 from J; bases not matched to a gene: 4. The CDR3 spans 15 residues. Germline CDR1 is LGHNA and CDR2 is YSLEER. CDR3 in DNA: TGCGCCAGCAGCCAAGTCACGACAGGGAACTATGGCTACACCTTC. Its translation is CASSQVTTGNYGYTF.

This chain links TRBV5-1 with TRBJ1-2; 8 nucleotides agree with TRBD1. V lost 5 bases, J lost 4 bases, and 4 bases stayed unmatched. CDR1 is SGHRS and CDR2 is YFSETQ in the germline V gene. The CDR3 has 13 residues. DNA of the CDR3: TGCGCCAGCAGACCAGGGGGCCCCTATGGCTACACCTTC. Translated, it gives CASRPGGPYGYTF.

This chain uses TRBV20-1 with TRBJ1-1, with D perhaps TRBD1 (5 bases). Germline values: CDR1 DFQATT, CDR2 SNEGSKA (reference sequence). V was shortened by 5 bases and J by 8 bases, with 12 bases between the two germline ends. The CDR3 consists of 11 residues. In nucleotides, the CDR3 is TGCAGTGCTTCTGAGGGGCCCGAAGCTTTCTTT. Its translation is CSASEGPEAFF.